The clone carrying this T cell receptor beta chain was detected ten times or more. The antigen is undetermined. This specimen comes from a study of T cell repertoires in cytomegalovirus infection. Study information: HLA-C-restricted CMV epitopes, recently identified, and well-studied HLA-B-restricted ones were used by the study. Whole-study results and caveats: Ex vivo, HLA-C-restricted CMV-specific TCR beta clonotypes prevailed over the rest of the response.

TCRdb re-called the reads with MiXCR, one entry per CDR3 protein. The profile covers 650,000 to 850,000 distinct CDR3 sequences, with approximately 32% appearing a single time and around 13% taken by the ten largest. This CDR3 spans 16 amino acids. V was shortened by 1 base and J by 2 bases, with 14 bases between the two germline ends. Germline-derived CDR1 and CDR2 are SGHVS and FNYEAQ. The sample consisted of cultured CD8+ T cells from PBMCs, taken from culture after CMV antigen stimulation. This TCR was sampled from a human donor in good health (CMV status not recorded). Some clones in this sample may be carry-over from other donors' samples. The V gene is TRBV7-6, the J gene TRBJ2-5, with D unresolved. The CDR3 DNA is TGTGCCAGCAGCTTAGGTTCAGGAGAAAAGCAAGAGACCCAGTACTTC. Its translation is CASSLGSGEKQETQYF.